This TCR beta chain was found in a study of T cell repertoires in cytomegalovirus infection. Overall study context: From public TCR beta signatures came an indication of both CMV infection and matching HLA type.

A note on this clonotype: Its antigen is as yet unknown.

Findings and limits, study-wide: Cumulative frequency of public TCR beta families picked out carriers of CMV plus the relevant HLA. Within the response measured ex vivo, HLA-C-restricted CMV-specific TCR beta clonotypes were dominant.

In TCRdb, the reads were re-called with MiXCR into one record per CDR3 protein. The repertoire holds about 740,000 distinct CDR3 sequences, roughly 36% seen once, with under 3.5% in the top ten. The TCR comes from a human donor in good health (CMV status not recorded). Some clones in this sample may be carry-over from other donors' samples. Sample: PBMCs.

The CDR3 bases are TGCAGCGTTGAATCCGGGATTCGAGATACGCAGTATTTT. Its protein product is CSVESGIRDTQYF. The rearrangement joins TRBV29-1 to TRBJ2-3; TRBD2 is a possible D gene (5 bases). CDR3 length: 13 residues. The germline V and J ends were trimmed by 2 bases and 5 bases, with 11 bases remaining between them. Germline CDR1 reads SQVTM; CDR2 reads ANQGSEA.